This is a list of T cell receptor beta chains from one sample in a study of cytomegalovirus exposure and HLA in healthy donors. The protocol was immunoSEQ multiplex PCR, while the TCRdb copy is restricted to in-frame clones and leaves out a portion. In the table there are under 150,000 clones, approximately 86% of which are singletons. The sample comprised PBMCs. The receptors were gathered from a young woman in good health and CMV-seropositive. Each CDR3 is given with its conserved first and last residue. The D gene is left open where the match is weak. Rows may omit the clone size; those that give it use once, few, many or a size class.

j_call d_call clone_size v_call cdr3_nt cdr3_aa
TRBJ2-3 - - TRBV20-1 TGCAGTGCTCCGGGCACAGATACGCAGTATTTT CSAPGTDTQYF
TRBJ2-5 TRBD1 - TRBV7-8 TGTGCCAGCAGCTGGACAGGGGGCGGGGAGACCCAGTACTTC CASSWTGGGETQYF
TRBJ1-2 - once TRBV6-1 TGTGCCAGCAGTGAAGCGCGTCGGACATCGAACTATGGCTACACCTTC CASSEARRTSNYGYTF
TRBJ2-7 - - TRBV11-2 TGTGCCAGCAGCTTAGAGCCAGGTGGCTCCTACGAGCAGTACTTC CASSLEPGGSYEQYF
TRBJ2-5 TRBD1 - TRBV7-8 TGTGCCAGCAGCCCACCGATCGAGGGACAGGCCCAAGAGACCCAGTACTTC CASSPPIEGQAQETQYF
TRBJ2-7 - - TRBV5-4 TGTGCCAGCAGCTTGGCTTTGTCCTACGAGCAGTACTTC CASSLALSYEQYF
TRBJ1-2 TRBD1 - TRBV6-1 TGTGCCAGCAGGAGACCGGGACAGTTCTACTATGGCTACACCTTC CASRRPGQFYYGYTF
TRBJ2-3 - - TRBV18 TGTGCCAGCTCACCGAAAATTACTAGCACAGATACGCAGTATTTT CASSPKITSTDTQYF
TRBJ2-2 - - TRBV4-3 TGCGCCAGCAGCCAAGCTTTTCGGGGGATAGCGAACACCGGGGAGCTGTTTTTT CASSQAFRGIANTGELFF
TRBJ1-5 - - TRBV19 TGTGCCAGTAGTAGAACGACAGGTTTGGGTCAGCCCCAGCATTTT CASSRTTGLGQPQHF
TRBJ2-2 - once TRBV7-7 TGTGCTAGCAGCTTCGACAGGGAGGTCGGGGAGCTGTTTTTT CASSFDREVGELFF
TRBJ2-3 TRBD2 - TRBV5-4 TGTGCCAGCAGCCAAGGACTAGCGGGCCCTAACACAGATACGCAGTATTTT CASSQGLAGPNTDTQYF
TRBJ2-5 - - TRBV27 TGTGCCAGCAGTCTTCTGAGGCAGCACCAAGAGACCCAGTACTTC CASSLLRQHQETQYF
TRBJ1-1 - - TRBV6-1 TGTGCCAGCAGTGAAATGGCAGGGATGAACACTGAAGCTTTCTTT CASSEMAGMNTEAFF
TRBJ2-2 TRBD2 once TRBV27 TGTGCCAGCAGTTTCTTTAGCGGGGGGGGCCCCGGGGAGCTGTTTTTT CASSFFSGGGPGELFF
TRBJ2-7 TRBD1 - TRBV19 TGTGCCAGTAGTATAGCCTACAGGGGGTTGGTTTACGAGCAGTACTTC CASSIAYRGLVYEQYF
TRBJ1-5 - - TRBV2 TGTGCCAGCAGTGAAGCTGTTCGTCAGCCCCAGCATTTT CASSEAVRQPQHF
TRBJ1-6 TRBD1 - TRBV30 TGTGCCTGGAGTGGCAGGACAGGCTATTCACCCCTCCACTTT CAWSGRTGYSPLHF
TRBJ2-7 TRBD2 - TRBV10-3 TGTGCCATCAGGCCGGGACTAGCGGACGAGCAGTACTTC CAIRPGLADEQYF
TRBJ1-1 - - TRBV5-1 TGCGCCAGCAGCTCGTTACCTGGCGGGGGGAACACTGAAGCTTTCTTT CASSSLPGGGNTEAFF
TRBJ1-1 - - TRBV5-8 TGTGCCAGCAGCTTCATGGACAGCTCCTACACTGAAGCTTTCTTT CASSFMDSSYTEAFF
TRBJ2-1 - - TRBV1 TGCACCAGCAGCCAAGAGGTCGGGAGGGCCTACAATGAGCAGTTCTTC CTSSQEVGRAYNEQFF
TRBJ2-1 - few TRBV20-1 TGCAGTGCTGCTAGGAAAGTACAGTTCTTC CSAARKVQFF
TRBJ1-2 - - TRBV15 TGTGCCACCAGCAGAGAGGGGGGGGCCTATGGCTACACCTTC CATSREGGAYGYTF
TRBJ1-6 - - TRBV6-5 TGTGCCAGCAGTTATGGGGAGAATTCACCCCTCCACTTT CASSYGENSPLHF
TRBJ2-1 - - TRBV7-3 TGTGCCAGCAGCTTAGCAGGGAGACTAGGCAATGAGCAGTTCTTC CASSLAGRLGNEQFF
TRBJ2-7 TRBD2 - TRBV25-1 TGTGCCAGCAGTGATGGAGTGACTAGCGGGACCCGGGGGCAGTACTTC CASSDGVTSGTRGQYF
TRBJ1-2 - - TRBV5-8 TGTGCCAGCAGCTTAACAGGGAGCTATGGCTACACCTTC CASSLTGSYGYTF
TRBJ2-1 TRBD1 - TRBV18 TGTGCCAGCTCACCTAGGGACAGGTACAATGAGCAGTTCTTC CASSPRDRYNEQFF